The rows below give T cell receptor beta chains drawn from one sample of a study of T-cell reconstitution after alpha-beta-depleted transplantation in children. TCRdb itself ran the PCR reads through MiXCR, one entry per CDR3 protein. The sample includes about 610,000 distinct CDR3 sequences, about 11% of them seen just once. The material was PBMCs from the stem cell graft donor, obtained from the stem cell graft. The origin of the receptors is a human donor who donated a stem cell graft to a child with acute myeloid leukemia. CDR3s include the opening cysteine and the closing phenylalanine or tryptophan. A D gene is named only where the DNA matches it firmly.

v_call: TRBV9
d_call: .
j_call: TRBJ2-1
cdr3_aa: CASSPDPGAYNEQFF

v_call: TRBV27
d_call: .
j_call: TRBJ1-1
cdr3_aa: CASSLWKRHTEAFF

v_call: TRBV15
d_call: TRBD2
j_call: TRBJ2-7
cdr3_aa: CATSLPGTRSTYDEQYF

v_call: TRBV5-1
d_call: .
j_call: TRBJ2-1
cdr3_aa: CASSFMGDAFYNEQFF

v_call: TRBV21-1
d_call: .
j_call: TRBJ2-7
cdr3_aa: CASSKGVTGVYEQYF

v_call: TRBV29-1
d_call: .
j_call: TRBJ2-3
cdr3_aa: CSVYDGTQYF

v_call: TRBV5-4
d_call: TRBD1
j_call: TRBJ1-3
cdr3_aa: CASSRQGPGNTIYF

v_call: TRBV2
d_call: TRBD2
j_call: TRBJ2-6
cdr3_aa: CASSPGRAAGGANVLTF

v_call: TRBV18
d_call: .
j_call: TRBJ2-1
cdr3_aa: CASSPKNEQFF

v_call: TRBV20-1
d_call: .
j_call: TRBJ2-1
cdr3_aa: CSAEPGRSSYNEQFF

v_call: TRBV5-1
d_call: TRBD1
j_call: TRBJ1-2
cdr3_aa: CASSLGGTGGVGYTF

v_call: TRBV20-1
d_call: .
j_call: TRBJ1-2
cdr3_aa: CSLLTSVGYGYTF

v_call: TRBV19
d_call: .
j_call: TRBJ2-3
cdr3_aa: CASSRGTGRRATDTQYF

v_call: TRBV29-1
d_call: .
j_call: TRBJ2-3
cdr3_aa: CSSFGRDTQYF

v_call: TRBV29-1
d_call: TRBD2
j_call: TRBJ2-3
cdr3_aa: CSVTGLAEGGTDTQYF

v_call: TRBV7-6
d_call: .
j_call: TRBJ2-3
cdr3_aa: CASSLISPDTQYF

v_call: TRBV6-1
d_call: TRBD1
j_call: TRBJ1-5
cdr3_aa: CASGGTANQPQHF

v_call: TRBV6-1
d_call: .
j_call: TRBJ2-2
cdr3_aa: CASSKGGGANTGELFF

v_call: TRBV29-1
d_call: TRBD1
j_call: TRBJ1-2
cdr3_aa: CSARDRGDYGYTF

v_call: TRBV20-1
d_call: TRBD2
j_call: TRBJ2-1
cdr3_aa: CSAEVRLANNEQFF

v_call: TRBV5-1
d_call: .
j_call: TRBJ1-4
cdr3_aa: CASSLSRGAIGEKLFF

v_call: TRBV18
d_call: .
j_call: TRBJ2-1
cdr3_aa: CASSPLGPTSEQFF

v_call: TRBV20-1
d_call: .
j_call: TRBJ2-2
cdr3_aa: CSARGSVPANTGELFF

v_call: TRBV20-1
d_call: TRBD2
j_call: TRBJ2-5
cdr3_aa: CSASLYGRESRETQYF

v_call: TRBV20-1
d_call: TRBD2
j_call: TRBJ2-1
cdr3_aa: CSARDPSGSRNNEQFF

v_call: TRBV29-1
d_call: .
j_call: TRBJ2-7
cdr3_aa: CSVARPWTYEQYF

v_call: TRBV21-1
d_call: .
j_call: TRBJ1-3
cdr3_aa: CASSSQTGISGNTIYF

v_call: TRBV6-1
d_call: .
j_call: TRBJ1-6
cdr3_aa: CASSSAGSYNSPLHF

v_call: TRBV5-1
d_call: TRBD2
j_call: TRBJ2-1
cdr3_aa: CASSLVTSGRAGEQFF

v_call: TRBV7-9
d_call: .
j_call: TRBJ2-5
cdr3_aa: CAIEGLQGRETQYF

v_call: TRBV5-1
d_call: .
j_call: TRBJ1-1
cdr3_aa: CASSGVRHGMNTEAFF

v_call: TRBV7-2
d_call: .
j_call: TRBJ1-2
cdr3_aa: CASSSIPDMTANYGYTF

v_call: TRBV5-1
d_call: .
j_call: TRBJ1-5
cdr3_aa: CASSLGGTDGQPQHF

v_call: TRBV4-2
d_call: TRBD1
j_call: TRBJ2-6
cdr3_aa: CASSQPGQGRFGANVLTF

v_call: TRBV29-1
d_call: TRBD2
j_call: TRBJ2-3
cdr3_aa: CSVLSLAGSTDTQYF

v_call: TRBV12-3/TRBV12-4
d_call: .
j_call: TRBJ1-3
cdr3_aa: CASSRGGDSGNTIYF